The 18 T cell receptor beta chains presented below share a single source sample, sequenced in a study of vaccination and CD4 T cells after COVID-19. The sample's treatment: approximately nine-day PBMC culture with coronavirus spike peptide pools or control peptides (ViraFEST assay). These receptors are not linked to any known antigen. The assay that was used to sequence DNA from cultured CD4+ T cells was the Oncomine TCR Beta short-read assay. TCRdb ran MiXCR on the PCR reads and lists one entry per CDR3 protein. The repertoire has 20,000 to 25,000 distinct CDR3 sequences, roughly half of them found once; the top ten carry around 9.5%. Sequenced sample: CD4+ T cells from blood, cultured in vitro. Receptor source: a human donor who had recovered from COVID-19.

The genes are TRBV27 and TRBJ2-7, with unresolved D. V lost 1 base, J lost 4 bases, and 11 bases lay in between. CDR1 is MNHEY, CDR2 SMNVEV, per germline (reference sequence). There are 14 residues in the CDR3. CDR3 bases: TGTGCCAGCAGTTTATTACCCGGTGGGTACGAGCAGTACTTC. Its protein is CASSLLPGGYEQYF.

V gene TRBV6-5 combines with J gene TRBJ2-4, with D possibly being TRBD2 (5 bases). Germline V gives CDR1 MNHEY, CDR2 SVGAGI. The CDR3 covers 17 residues. Deletions cut 0 bases from V and 0 bases from J, with 12 bases between. CDR3 loop: CASSYSPPGLAKNIQYF. The CDR3 nucleotides read TGTGCCAGCAGTTACTCCCCTCCAGGACTAGCCAAAAACATTCAGTACTTC.

The rearrangement joins TRBV6-2 or TRBV6-3 to TRBJ2-7, with 8 bases matching TRBD1. Trimming cost V 5 bases and J 6 bases; bases outside gene matches: 6. Germline V gene data show CDR1 as MNHEY and CDR2 as SVGEGT. The CDR3 covers 13 residues. CDR3 loop: CASSRTGSPEQYF. CDR3 nucleotides: TGTGCCAGCAGTCGGACAGGGAGTCCCGAGCAGTACTTC.

This clonotype was detected only a few times. V is TRBV20-1 and J is TRBJ1-2; the D is unclear. V was trimmed by 3 bases and J by 4 bases, leaving 12 bases between them. Germline V gives CDR1 DFQATT, CDR2 SNEGSKA (reference sequence). This CDR3 is built from 13 residues. DNA for the CDR3: TGCAGTGCTAGCCCGAACATCGGCTATGGCTACACCTTC. It yields the protein CSASPNIGYGYTF.

The chain is built from TRBV4-2 and TRBJ2-1; D call uncertain. CDR1 LGHNA and CDR2 YNFKEQ come from the germline V gene. The germline V and J ends were trimmed by 0 bases and 0 bases, with 6 bases remaining between them. This CDR3 region has 15 residues. The CDR3 here is CASSQEVASYNEQFF. The CDR3 nucleotides read TGTGCCAGCAGCCAAGAGGTCGCCTCCTACAATGAGCAGTTCTTC.

The genes are TRBV6-2 or TRBV6-3 and TRBJ1-1, with no clear D. The CDR3 runs 17 residues. V gave up 5 bases and J gave up 1 base, with 20 bases separating them. Germline V CDR1 and CDR2: MNHEY, SVGEGT. The CDR3 nucleotides are TGTGCCAGCAGTAGATCCCAGGTCTTGATTAGGAACACTGAAGCTTTCTTT. It encodes CASSRSQVLIRNTEAFF.

This clonotype was seen a handful of times. This sequence joins TRBV6-1 and TRBJ1-2, with D possibly matching TRBD1 (5 bases). Germline-derived CDR1 and CDR2 are MNHNS and SASEGT. V was shortened by 6 bases and J by 3 bases, with 14 bases between the two germline ends. The CDR3 covers 14 residues. The chain's CDR3 is CASRTGLTDYGYTF. The CDR3 DNA sequence: TGTGCCAGCAGGACGGGACTCACGGACTATGGCTACACCTTC.

This clonotype has more than one count but fewer than ten. The CDR3 coding sequence is TGTGCCAGCAGTTTTATCCCCTTAAGGGAGGGGCGCAACACTGAAGCTTTCTTT. This codes for CASSFIPLREGRNTEAFF. The chain recombines TRBV28 with TRBJ1-1; D is possibly TRBD1 (5 bases). The CDR3 is 18 amino acids. Germline assignment: CDR1 MDHEN and CDR2 SYDVKM. V was cut by 3 bases and J by 2 bases, with 22 bases left in between.

As to this clonotype: One junction end disagrees with the germline gene, perhaps due to a read error. The chain carries TRBV12-3 or TRBV12-4 and TRBJ1-6; D is possibly TRBD1 (5 bases). The CDR3 consists of 16 residues. The CDR3 region has the DNA TGTGCCAGCAGCTTAGACCCGGGCCGGGGGGATTCACCCCTCCACTTT. This gives the protein CASSLDPGRGDSPLHF.

The J gene is TRBJ1-6, the V gene TRBV18; D remains unclear. With 2 bases removed from V and 7 bases from J, the gap between germline ends came to 9 bases. The CDR3 extends over 14 amino acids. Germline CDR1 KGHSH, CDR2 LQKENI. The CDR3 DNA sequence: TGTGCCAGCTCACCAGGGCACGGAAATTCACCCCTCCACTTT. As protein: CASSPGHGNSPLHF.

V usage is TRBV20-1 and J usage is TRBJ2-2; a possible D gene is TRBD1 (6 bases). The V gene's germline CDR1 is DFQATT and CDR2 SNEGSKA (reference sequence). The CDR3 has 12 residues. V lost 7 bases, J lost 3 bases, and 9 bases lay in between. CDR3 in amino acids: CSVPGDTGELFF. CDR3 DNA sequence: TGCAGTGTCCCAGGGGACACCGGGGAGCTGTTTTTT.

This clonotype has only a few counts. V usage is TRBV5-8 and J usage is TRBJ1-6; D is perhaps TRBD1 (6 bases). The CDR3 is 14 amino acids. The germline gives CDR1 SGHTS, CDR2 YDEGEE. V lost 6 bases, J lost 6 bases, and 13 bases lay in between. CDR3 region: CASTVTGVNSPLHF. CDR3 in DNA: TGTGCCAGCACCGTGACAGGAGTTAATTCACCCCTCCACTTT.

In DNA, the CDR3 is TGTGCCACCAGTGAAAAACAGGGGGCTCGCACCGGGGAGCTGTTTTTT. This gives the protein CATSEKQGARTGELFF. The V and J genes are TRBV24-1 and TRBJ2-2; 9 bases line up with TRBD1. CDR1 and CDR2 from the germline V gene are KGHDR and SFDVKD. The CDR3 length is 16 residues. V lost 4 bases, J lost 4 bases, and 6 bases stayed unmatched.

This clonotype was found a few times. This chain joins TRBV6-5 and TRBJ1-3, with 7 bases matching TRBD1. Germline CDR1 is MNHEY and CDR2 is SVGAGI. The CDR3 contains 17 residues. V trimming: 4 bases; J trimming: 4 bases; junction bases outside the gene matches: 13. The CDR3 is CASSSSPLTGRGNTIYF. The CDR3 DNA sequence: TGTGCCAGCAGTTCCTCACCCTTGACAGGGAGAGGAAACACCATATATTTT.

The CDR3 protein is CASSFGDRVAEAFF. Written as DNA, the CDR3 is TGTGCCAGCAGCTTTGGGGACAGGGTGGCTGAAGCTTTCTTT. V and J are TRBV7-2 and TRBJ1-1, with 9 bases that match TRBD1. This CDR3 comprises 14 residues. The V gene end was trimmed by 3 bases and the J gene end by 6 bases; junction bases not matched to a gene: 5. Germline lookup yields CDR1 SGHTA and CDR2 FQGNSA. The full variable domain, completed using reference TRBV7-2 and TRBJ1-1, is GAGVSQSPSNKVTEKGKDVELRCDPISGHTALYWYRQSLGQGLEFLIYFQGNSAPDKSGLPSDRFSAERTGGSVSTLTIQRTQQEDSAVYLCASSFGDRVAEAFFGQGTRLTVV.

The sample holds one count of this clonotype. The chain uses TRBV19 and TRBJ1-1; D is unclear. Trimming pared 2 bases from V and 4 bases from J, leaving 8 bases between. Per the germline V gene, CDR1 is LNHDA and CDR2 is SQIVND (reference sequence). The CDR3 is 13 residues long. CDR3 coding DNA: TGTGCCAGTAGTATACAGAGTTCCACTGAAGCTTTCTTT. Its protein is CASSIQSSTEAFF.

This clonotype was counted once. The J gene is TRBJ2-1, the V gene TRBV7-3; the D gene is possibly TRBD2 (6 bases). Germline CDR1 reads SGHTA; CDR2 reads FQGTGA. The CDR3 has 15 amino acids. Between the trimmed V and J ends, which lost 3 bases and 9 bases, there was a span of 18 bases. The CDR3 DNA reads TGTGCCAGCAGCTTGGTCCGGGACTCCCAGGGTGAGCAGTTCTTC. Amino acid sequence: CASSLVRDSQGEQFF.

The chain recombines TRBV2 with TRBJ2-1, with 7 nucleotides matching TRBD2. This CDR3 is built from 15 residues. The germline V gene has CDR1 SNHLY and CDR2 FYNNEI. V gave up 2 bases and J gave up 7 bases; unmatched junction bases: 8. The CDR3 region is CASSEWSGGGNEQFF. The DNA for the CDR3 is TGTGCCAGCAGTGAATGGTCGGGAGGAGGAAATGAGCAGTTCTTC.